The T cell receptor beta chain described here comes from a study of CD8+ T cells in alopecia areata. Overall study: For treated patients, severity scores reflected the percentage of scalp area affected. Study observations and caveats: The study found TCR sharing across patients less clear than in mice, possibly for HLA reasons. Normal skin contains resident alphabeta T cells, and these are also sequenced in scalp samples. Scalp clonality and expanded CD8+ clones among the top 100 fell significantly with tofacitinib.

Sequencing used cDNA as its template, made by extracting RNA and reverse transcribing it. The protocol was immunoSEQ multiplex PCR, while the TCRdb copy is restricted to in-frame clones and leaves out a portion. Among some 170,000 clones listed, about three fifths were seen once. With 0 bases removed from V and 8 bases from J, the gap between germline ends came to 9 bases. Germline V lookup: CDR1 SGHRS, CDR2 YFSETQ. CDR3 size: 13 residues. As to this clone: Its antigen is unidentified.

Treatment: oral pan-JAK inhibitor, 5-10 mg twice daily. This sequence originates from a human donor with alopecia areata. The specimen was CD4+ T cells sorted from blood, collected between weeks 55 and 65, from a patient treated with tofacitinib. The chain is built from TRBV5-1 and TRBJ2-1; D is uncertain. The CDR3 loop is CASSLDLRDEQFF. The CDR3 DNA reads as TGCGCCAGCAGCTTGGATCTTAGAGATGAGCAGTTCTTC. Combining the CDR3 with reference TRBV5-1 and TRBJ2-1 gives the whole variable domain KAGVTQTPRYLIKTRGQQVTLSCSPISGHRSVSWYQQTPGQGLQFLFEYFSETQRNKGNFPGRFSGRQFSNSRSEMNVSTLELGDSALYLCASSLDLRDEQFFGPGTRLTVL.